Listed below are T cell receptor beta chains from one sample, sequenced in a study of OX40 agonist ivuxolimab in advanced cancers. The assay was immunoSEQ multiplex PCR, and TCRdb's table has in-frame clones only and misses some. The sample includes 70,000 to 85,000 clones, 85% to 95% of them seen just once. Material: CD4+ or CD8+ T cells sorted from blood, obtained in a trial of the OX40 agonist ivuxolimab. The receptors derive from an adult with an advanced solid tumor such as melanoma, head and neck, liver or kidney cancer. CDR3s include the opening cysteine and the closing phenylalanine or tryptophan. Size is stated for part of the rows, as once, few or many counts, or as a class when the clone is expanded.

v_gene	abundance	j_gene	CDR3aa
TRBV6-5	once	TRBJ2-7	CASSYSGTTIPLEQYF
TRBV11-1	once	TRBJ2-5	CASSLTSGGQETQYF
TRBV4-2	NA	TRBJ1-1	CASSQSLPGTAMNTEAFF
TRBV27	NA	TRBJ1-2	CASSWGSGGNYGYTF
TRBV5-8	NA	TRBJ2-1	CASHSIQGEQFF
TRBV28	NA	NA	CASSSYTGLSDEQYF
TRBV6-1	NA	TRBJ2-7	CASSEFPLEQYF
TRBV6-5	NA	TRBJ2-7	CASSIMGAHYEQYF
TRBV4-3	NA	TRBJ1-1	CASSQQISMNTEAFF
TRBV7-9	once	TRBJ1-2	CASSLGLNDVANYGYTF
TRBV7-3	NA	TRBJ2-2	CASSFNGRPGELFF
TRBV4-3	NA	TRBJ2-7	CASSPTGAYTYEQYF
TRBV6-5	NA	TRBJ2-1	CASRPGGSSYNEQFF
TRBV5-1	few	TRBJ1-5	CASSFEAGVSNQPQHF
TRBV4-3	NA	TRBJ1-2	CASSPDRGGLGYTF
TRBV9	NA	TRBJ2-3	CASSQHWGSSTDTQYF
TRBV7-9	few	TRBJ2-7	CASSLDGGPTYEQYF
TRBV6-5	NA	TRBJ1-2	CASSQGGSLDYGYTF
TRBV10-3	NA	TRBJ1-5	CAISETGDPRSNQPQHF
TRBV5-4	NA	TRBJ1-1	CASSLDYQGMIAFF
TRBV13	NA	TRBJ2-7	CASSLGTGASYEQYF
TRBV7-5	NA	TRBJ2-3	CARSQYQGRASPLTDTQYF
TRBV4-1	NA	TRBJ2-2	CASSQDLGALRELFF
TRBV7-8	NA	TRBJ1-1	CASSLWAMNTEAFF
TRBV6-5	NA	TRBJ2-7	CASSYGGVSYEQYF
TRBV5-1	NA	TRBJ2-1	CASSPLEREGYNEQFF
TRBV27	NA	TRBJ2-1	CASSSGLDEQFF
TRBV30	NA	TRBJ2-1	CAWSVLRTGNYNEQFF
TRBV6-5	NA	TRBJ1-3	CASSYSSDSGNTIYF
TRBV9	NA	TRBJ1-1	CASSATVDTEAFF
TRBV2	NA	TRBJ1-1	CASSEGDITEAFF
TRBV6-1	NA	TRBJ2-1	CASTSQSSAYNEQFF
TRBV7-9	NA	TRBJ2-2	CASSLGAAPNTGELFF
TRBV7-2	NA	TRBJ1-6	CASSYFPGQGTSPLHF
TRBV4-2	NA	TRBJ2-7	CASSPGLSSYEQYF
TRBV7-9	once	TRBJ1-3	CASSFGNTIYF
TRBV5-6	NA	TRBJ1-1	CASSLFGGNTEAFF
TRBV27	NA	TRBJ2-3	CASSSLGVDTQYF
TRBV27	NA	TRBJ2-7	CASSLSGGPSYEQYF
TRBV5-1	NA	TRBJ2-7	CASSPDGSYEQYF
TRBV6-6	NA	TRBJ2-7	CASSSNRIHEQYF
TRBV11-2	NA	TRBJ2-7	CASSPGGSYEQYF
TRBV25-1	NA	TRBJ2-7	CASSEYLRGYEQYF
TRBV27	NA	TRBJ1-2	CASSLVGQGGYGYTF
TRBV5-1	NA	TRBJ2-3	CASSKEALHADTQYF
TRBV7-9	NA	TRBJ2-7	CASSQNSYEQYF
TRBV7-9	NA	TRBJ1-6	CASSSQGPYSPLHF
TRBV7-8	NA	TRBJ2-5	CASSLAVSGSFLGETQYF
TRBV2	NA	TRBJ2-1	CASSELTGAYNEQFF
TRBV7-9	NA	TRBJ1-1	CASSPQRIWGTEAFF
TRBV19	NA	TRBJ2-1	CASSNSREQFF
TRBV27	NA	TRBJ2-1	CASRMEGSYNEQFF
TRBV7-9	NA	TRBJ2-1	CASSRPGGRYNEQFF
TRBV7-9	NA	TRBJ2-7	CASSALGQGAPEQYF
TRBV19	NA	TRBJ1-1	CASSKGYTEAFF
TRBV11-2	NA	TRBJ2-1	CASSLLRDLINEQFF
TRBV15	NA	TRBJ1-5	CATSREPDRSYHQPQHF
TRBV11-2	NA	TRBJ2-7	CASSFFSGKSYEQYF
TRBV27	NA	TRBJ2-5	CASSLGGRARETQYF